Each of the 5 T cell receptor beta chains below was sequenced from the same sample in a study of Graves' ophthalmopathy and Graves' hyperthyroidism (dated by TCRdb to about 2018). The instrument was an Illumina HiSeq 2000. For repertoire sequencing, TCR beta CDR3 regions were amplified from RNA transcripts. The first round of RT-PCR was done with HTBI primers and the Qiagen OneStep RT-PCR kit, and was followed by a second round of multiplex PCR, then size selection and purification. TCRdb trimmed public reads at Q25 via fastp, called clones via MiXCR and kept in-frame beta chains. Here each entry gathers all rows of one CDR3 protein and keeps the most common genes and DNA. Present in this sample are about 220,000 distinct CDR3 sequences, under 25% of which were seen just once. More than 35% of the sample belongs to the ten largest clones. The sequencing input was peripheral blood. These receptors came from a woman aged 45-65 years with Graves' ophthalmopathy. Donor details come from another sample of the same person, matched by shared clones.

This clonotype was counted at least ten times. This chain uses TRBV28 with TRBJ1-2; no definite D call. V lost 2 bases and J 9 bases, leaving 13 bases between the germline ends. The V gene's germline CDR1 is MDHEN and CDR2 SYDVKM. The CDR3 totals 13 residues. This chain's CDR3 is CASSLMSPGSYTF. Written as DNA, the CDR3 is TGTGCCAGCAGTTTAATGAGCCCGGGAAGCTACACCTTC.

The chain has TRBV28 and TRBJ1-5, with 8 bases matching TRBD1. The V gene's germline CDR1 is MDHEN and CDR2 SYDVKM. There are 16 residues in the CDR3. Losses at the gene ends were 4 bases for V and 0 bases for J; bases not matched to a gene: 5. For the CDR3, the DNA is TGTGCCAGCAGTTCCCAGGGGGCCCATAGCAATCAGCCCCAGCATTTT. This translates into CASSSQGAHSNQPQHF.

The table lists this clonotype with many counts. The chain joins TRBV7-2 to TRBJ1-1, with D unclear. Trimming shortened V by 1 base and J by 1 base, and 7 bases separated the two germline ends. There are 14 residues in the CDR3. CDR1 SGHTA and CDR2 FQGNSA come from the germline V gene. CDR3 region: CASSLDRPNTEAFF. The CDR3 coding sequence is TGTGCCAGCAGCTTAGACAGACCGAACACTGAAGCTTTCTTT.

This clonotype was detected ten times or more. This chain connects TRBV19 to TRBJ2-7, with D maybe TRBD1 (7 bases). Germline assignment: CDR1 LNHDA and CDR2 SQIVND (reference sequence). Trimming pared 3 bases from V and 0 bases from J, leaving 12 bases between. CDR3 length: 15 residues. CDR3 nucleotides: TGTGCCAGTAGTATCAGCAGGGGGGCCTCCTACGAGCAGTACTTC. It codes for CASSISRGASYEQYF. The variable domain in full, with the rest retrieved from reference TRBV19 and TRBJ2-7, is DGGITQSPKYLFRKEGQNVTLSCEQNLNHDAMYWYRQDPGQGLRLIYYSQIVNDFQKGDIAEGYSVSREKKESFPLTVTSAQKNPTAFYLCASSISRGASYEQYFGPGTRLTVT.

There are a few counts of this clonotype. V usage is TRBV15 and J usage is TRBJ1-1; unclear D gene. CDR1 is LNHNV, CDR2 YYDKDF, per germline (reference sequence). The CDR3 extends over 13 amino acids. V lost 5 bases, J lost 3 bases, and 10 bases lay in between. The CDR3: CATSRGSDTEAFF. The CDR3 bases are TGTGCCACCAGCCGGGGATCGGACACTGAAGCTTTCTTT.